This passage covers 16 T cell receptor beta chains from one sample sequenced in a study of shared clonotypes between healthy human individuals. The repertoire was sequenced with immunoSEQ multiplex PCR; TCRdb's copy has only in-frame clones and lacks some. The profile covers approximately 640,000 clones, with approximately 79% appearing a single time and under 2% taken by the ten largest. The specimen sequenced was memory CD4+ T cells sorted from blood. Subset here: CD45RA-negative fraction. Receptors were obtained from a woman aged 30 to 39 in good health.

The rearrangement uses TRBV4-1 and TRBJ1-1; TRBD1 aligns across 9 bases. Germline-derived CDR1 and CDR2 are MGHRA and YSYEKL. V gave up 6 bases and J gave up 2 bases; unmatched junction bases: 7. This CDR3 is 15 amino acids long. As DNA, the CDR3 is TGCGCCAGCAGTCTACAACAGGGGGCTAACACTGAAGCTTTCTTT. Its protein product is CASSLQQGANTEAFF.

This clone was seen a single time. The chain is built from TRBV9 and TRBJ1-4, with no clear D. Germline-derived CDR1 and CDR2 are SGDLS and YYNGEE. With 7 bases removed from V and 0 bases from J, the gap between germline ends came to 7 bases. The CDR3 length is 13 residues. The DNA of the CDR3 is TGTGCCAGCGCCCCTACAACTAATGAAAAACTGTTTTTT. Its translation: CASAPTTNEKLFF.

The CDR3 DNA reads as TGTGCCACCAGCAGAGGGACTGTCTACAATGAGCAGTTCTTC. It is translated as CATSRGTVYNEQFF. The J gene is TRBJ2-1, the V gene TRBV15, with TRBD2 as a possible D gene (5 bases). The V gene lost 1 base and the J gene lost 3 bases, with 7 bases spanning the gap. Germline CDR1 and CDR2: LNHNV and YYDKDF (reference sequence). This CDR3 is built from 14 residues.

The V call is TRBV11-2, the J call TRBJ2-5; D remains ambiguous. There are 14 residues in the CDR3. CDR1 is SGHAT and CDR2 is FQNNGV in the germline V gene. The V gene lost 6 bases and the J gene lost 1 base, with 12 bases spanning the gap. For the CDR3, the DNA is TGTGCCAGCAGACGACTGTCCTCCCAAGAGACCCAGTACTTC. This sequence encodes CASRRLSSQETQYF.

The chain combines TRBV19 with TRBJ1-2, with 9 bases matching TRBD1. Germline V gives CDR1 LNHDA, CDR2 SQIVND (reference sequence). This CDR3 spans 15 amino acids. V shed 3 bases, J shed 7 bases, and the junction held 9 bases outside the gene matches. This CDR3 reads CASSIRQGENGGYTF. The CDR3 region has the DNA TGTGCCAGTAGTATTAGACAGGGGGAGAACGGTGGCTACACCTTC.

The CDR3: CSVEDRTGFSYEQYF. The CDR3 coding sequence is TGCAGCGTTGAGGACCGCACAGGATTTTCCTACGAGCAGTACTTC. This chain joins TRBV29-1 and TRBJ2-7; the D gene is possibly TRBD1 (5 bases). Germline V gene data show CDR1 as SQVTM and CDR2 as ANQGSEA. The CDR3 loop spans 15 amino acids. Trimming took 3 bases from V and 1 from J, leaving 16 bases between them.

This clone was seen more than once but under ten times. The V and J genes are TRBV2 and TRBJ2-1, with TRBD2 identical over 14 bases. The ends lost 5 bases at V and 8 bases at J; junction bases unmatched: 5. This CDR3 contains 15 residues. CDR1 and CDR2 (germline): SNHLY, FYNNEI. The CDR3 reads CASSPRTSGRYEQFF. CDR3 coding DNA: TGTGCCAGCAGTCCCCGGACTAGCGGGAGGTATGAGCAGTTCTTC.

V is TRBV28 and J is TRBJ1-1; TRBD1 aligns across 7 bases. The junction had 6 bases not matched to a gene; V was cut back by 5 bases and J by 3 bases. Germline values: CDR1 MDHEN, CDR2 SYDVKM. This CDR3 spans 14 amino acids. The CDR3 DNA follows: TGTGCCAGCAGTAAATACAGGGGCCACACTGAAGCTTTCTTT. Its protein product is CASSKYRGHTEAFF.

The chain combines TRBV2 with TRBJ1-5; 7 bases agree with TRBD1. The V gene's germline CDR1 is SNHLY and CDR2 FYNNEI. The CDR3 spans 16 residues. The junction had 10 bases not matched to a gene; V was cut back by 7 bases and J by 1 base. The CDR3 region is CASTRDSQLSNQPQHF. CDR3 DNA: TGTGCCAGCACCAGGGACAGCCAATTAAGCAATCAGCCCCAGCATTTT.

This sequence joins TRBV11-2 and TRBJ2-1; D unresolved. CDR3 size: 14 residues. V lost 3 bases and J 4 bases, leaving 10 bases between the germline ends. Germline loops: CDR1 SGHAT, CDR2 FQNNGV. The CDR3 here is CASSFKGIYNEQFF. The CDR3, as DNA: TGTGCCAGCAGCTTTAAGGGAATTTACAATGAGCAGTTCTTC.

The chain carries TRBV19 and TRBJ2-2, with D maybe TRBD2 (5 bases). V lost 10 bases and J lost 1, with 10 bases in between. Germline V lookup: CDR1 LNHDA, CDR2 SQIVND (reference sequence). The CDR3 loop spans 13 amino acids. This CDR3 is CATRGGNTGELFF. CDR3 DNA: TGTGCCACCAGAGGAGGGAACACCGGGGAGCTGTTTTTT.

This clone has more than one count but fewer than ten. CDR3 loop: CASSPFLGLAGGYNEQFF. CDR3 in DNA: TGTGCCAGCAGCCCATTTCTCGGACTAGCGGGAGGTTACAATGAGCAGTTCTTC. V gene TRBV27 combines with J gene TRBJ2-1; 14 bases align to TRBD2. The CDR3 is 18 residues long. CDR1 is MNHEY and CDR2 is SMNVEV in the germline V gene (reference sequence). V gave up 6 bases and J gave up 4 bases; unmatched junction bases: 11.

This clone was seen more than once but under ten times. The V call is TRBV30, the J call TRBJ2-2, with 7 bases matching TRBD1. The CDR3 is 14 residues long. With 3 bases clipped from V and 2 bases from J, the junction kept 3 bases outside the gene matches. Germline loops: CDR1 GTSNPN, CDR2 SVGIG (reference sequence). The CDR3 reads CAWRGDSNTGELFF. The CDR3 nucleotides read TGTGCCTGGAGAGGGGACAGCAACACCGGGGAGCTGTTTTTT.

Only a few counts were recorded for this clone. This chain joins TRBV5-6 and TRBJ1-1, with D perhaps matching TRBD1 (6 bases). This CDR3 comprises 15 residues. Trimming pared 2 bases from V and 4 bases from J, leaving 15 bases between. Looked up from germline, CDR1 is SGHDT and CDR2 is YYEEEE. This chain's CDR3 is CASSLWTARGTEAFF. For the CDR3, the DNA is TGTGCCAGCAGCTTATGGACGGCCAGGGGCACTGAAGCTTTCTTT.

This clone appeared once. The chain uses TRBV4-1 and TRBJ1-2, with D perhaps TRBD1 (6 bases). The V end was cut by 0 bases, the J end by 5 bases, with 13 bases between. Germline CDR1 and CDR2: MGHRA and YSYEKL. The CDR3 covers 15 residues. Written as DNA, the CDR3 is TGCGCCAGCAGCCAAGACGTTCAGGGGTGGTATGGCTACACCTTC. Encoded protein: CASSQDVQGWYGYTF.

Many counts were recorded for this clone. The chain couples TRBV6-5 to TRBJ2-5; D not certain. The CDR3 has 11 amino acids. Deletions cut 4 bases from V and 4 bases from J, with 4 bases between. Germline-derived CDR1 and CDR2 are MNHEY and SVGAGI. The CDR3 coding sequence is TGTGCCAGCAGTTCATCAGAGACCCAGTACTTC. Protein sequence: CASSSSETQYF.